These T cell receptor beta chains were read from a single sample in a study of blood T cell repertoires in COVID-19. Sequencing was performed with immunoSEQ multiplex PCR; in TCRdb, only in-frame clones are kept and a portion is missing. The table shows around 300,000 clones, with over 75% occurring only once. Input material: peripheral blood. These receptor sequences come from a woman in her seventies with acute or convalescent COVID-19. Each CDR3 is given with its conserved first and last residue. D genes are given only for firm matches. Clone size is given for some rows only: seen once, a few or many times, or a class if the clone is expanded.

14 TRBD1 TRBJ1-2 once TRBV19 CASKEGAANYGYTF TGTGCCAGTAAGGAGGGGGCGGCGAACTATGGCTACACCTTC
14 . TRBJ2-1 . TRBV30 CAYAPRPPANEQFF TGTGCCTACGCCCCTAGACCCCCGGCCAATGAGCAGTTCTTC
14 . TRBJ1-5 . TRBV19 CASTPGRSNQPQHF TGTGCCAGTACCCCCGGCAGGTCTAATCAGCCCCAGCATTTT
19 . TRBJ1-3 . TRBV4-1 CASSQGGGTDRSSGNTIYF TGCGCCAGCAGCCAAGGGGGGGGGACCGACAGATCCTCTGGAAACACCATATATTTT
15 . TRBJ2-7 . TRBV5-1 CASSPPAGGRLEQYF TGCGCCAGCAGCCCCCCGGCAGGGGGGAGGCTTGAGCAGTACTTC
15 TRBD2 TRBJ2-1 . TRBV19 CATKGNGLAENEQFF TGTGCCACCAAAGGAAACGGACTAGCGGAAAATGAGCAGTTCTTC
15 . TRBJ1-6 . TRBV6-5 CASKRTTGAGSPLHF TGTGCCAGCAAACGAACGACAGGAGCCGGATCACCCCTCCACTTT
14 . TRBJ2-1 . TRBV5-1 CASSFGGSGNEQFF TGCGCCAGCAGTTTTGGGGGGTCGGGGAATGAGCAGTTCTTC
12 . TRBJ2-2 . TRBV5-6 CASSKADGELFF TGTGCCAGCAGCAAGGCGGACGGGGAGCTGTTTTTT
14 . TRBJ2-1 . TRBV5-1 CASSLADERDEQFF TGCGCCAGCAGCTTGGCGGATGAGAGGGATGAGCAGTTCTTC
13 . TRBJ1-1 . TRBV19 CASRTEMNTEAFF TGTGCCAGTAGGACTGAGATGAACACTGAAGCTTTCTTT
15 TRBD1 TRBJ2-3 . TRBV10-1 CASSQQGFLTDTQYF TGCGCCAGCAGTCAACAGGGGTTTCTCACAGATACGCAGTATTTT
15 TRBD1 TRBJ1-1 once TRBV6-5 CASSLSTGRNTEAFF TGTGCCAGCAGTTTATCGACAGGGAGAAACACTGAAGCTTTCTTT
11 . TRBJ2-3 once TRBV20-1 CSGRSDDTQYF TGCAGTGGCCGGAGCGACGATACGCAGTATTTT
13 . TRBJ1-1 . TRBV6-2/TRBV6-3 CASSSVTGFEAFF TGTGCCAGCAGTTCTGTCACGGGGTTTGAAGCTTTCTTT
12 . TRBJ1-4 . TRBV6-5 CASSYGGEKLFF TGTGCCAGCAGTTACGGAGGAGAAAAACTGTTTTTT
16 . TRBJ1-4 . TRBV7-9 CASSLVAWGATEKLFF TGTGCCAGCAGCTTAGTAGCTTGGGGAGCGACTGAAAAACTGTTTTTT
12 . TRBJ1-1 . TRBV7-9 CASSLGTAEAFF TGTGCCAGCAGCTTAGGGACAGCGGAAGCTTTCTTT
15 . TRBJ2-3 . TRBV5-1 CASTHRVWSTDTQYF TGCGCCAGCACTCACAGGGTTTGGAGCACAGATACGCAGTATTTT
13 . TRBJ1-2 once TRBV7-9 CASGGSGVTGYTF TGTGCCAGCGGAGGGTCGGGGGTTACTGGCTACACCTTC
13 . TRBJ2-3 . TRBV30 CALATGGPDTQYF TGTGCGCTGGCCACCGGGGGTCCAGATACGCAGTATTTT
16 . TRBJ2-1 . TRBV1 CTSSQDRTPKGNEQFF TGCACCAGCAGCCAAGATCGGACACCCAAGGGGAATGAGCAGTTCTTC
14 . TRBJ1-2 . TRBV18 CASSPEPYESGYTF TGTGCCAGCTCACCAGAACCGTACGAGAGTGGCTACACCTTC
16 . TRBJ2-3 . TRBV18 CASSPFHGDNTDTQYF TGTGCCAGCTCACCATTCCACGGGGATAACACAGATACGCAGTATTTT
16 . TRBJ1-1 . TRBV5-5 CASSLIPGPSGTEAFF TGTGCCAGCAGCTTGATACCGGGCCCCTCGGGGACTGAAGCTTTCTTT
14 . TRBJ1-4 few TRBV5-1 CASSTTQGNEKLFF TGCGCCAGCAGCACAACGCAGGGGAATGAAAAACTGTTTTTT
16 TRBD1 TRBJ2-3 . TRBV7-2 CASSYGIRRQGDTQYF TGTGCCAGCAGCTACGGGATCCGCCGACAGGGAGATACGCAGTATTTT
15 . TRBJ1-2 . TRBV3-1/TRBV3-2 CASSQEPGFGYGYTF TGTGCCAGCAGCCAAGAGCCCGGGTTCGGCTATGGCTACACCTTC
14 . TRBJ1-5 . TRBV3-1/TRBV3-2 CASSQGTGNQPQHF TGTGCCAGCAGCCAAGGGACAGGCAATCAGCCCCAGCATTTT
18 TRBD1 TRBJ2-5 . TRBV4-1 CASSQEFRDRGPQETQYF TGCGCCAGCAGCCAAGAATTTCGGGACAGGGGCCCGCAAGAGACCCAGTACTTC
16 . TRBJ1-6 . TRBV5-1 CASKPSSGRANSPLHF TGCGCCAGCAAACCCTCGTCGGGAAGAGCTAATTCACCCCTCCACTTT
14 TRBD1 TRBJ2-1 once TRBV24-1 CATSDLSSGTGVLF TGTGCCACCAGTGATTTGTCCTCCGGGACAGGGGTCCTCTTC
14 . TRBJ2-1 . TRBV7-3 CASSAGLHPNEQFF TGTGCCAGCAGCGCGGGACTTCATCCCAATGAGCAGTTCTTC
14 . TRBJ2-7 . TRBV6-6 CASSYGTSNGEQYF TGTGCCAGCAGTTACGGTACTAGCAACGGCGAGCAGTACTTC
13 . TRBJ1-1 . TRBV5-1 CASTLDGGTEAFF TGCGCCAGCACCTTAGATGGAGGCACTGAAGCTTTCTTT
14 . TRBJ1-1 . TRBV18 CASSQDSMNTEAFF TGTGCCAGCTCTCAAGACAGCATGAACACTGAAGCTTTCTTT
16 TRBD2 TRBJ2-4 . TRBV5-1 CASSLSGAETKNIQYF TGCGCCAGCAGCCTAAGCGGGGCAGAAACCAAAAACATTCAGTACTTC
15 . TRBJ1-1 few TRBV19 CASSINSGMNTEAFF TGTGCCAGTAGTATCAACAGCGGGATGAACACTGAAGCTTTCTTT